Listed below are T cell receptor beta chains from one sample, sequenced in a study of cytomegalovirus exposure and HLA in healthy donors. TCRdb's table, derived via immunoSEQ multiplex PCR, lists solely in-frame clones and lacks some. The sample holds about 49,000 clones, around 91% seen once. Input material: PBMCs. These TCRs come from a man aged 18 to 30 in good health and CMV-seronegative. CDR3s include the opening cysteine and the closing phenylalanine or tryptophan. D genes are given only for firm matches. Only some rows state a clone size, as once, few, many or a class for expanded clones.

DNA,CDR3,V,D,size,J
TGTGCCAGCGGGACGCCCGAGGGGGACACTGAAGCTTTCTTT,CASGTPEGDTEAFF,TRBV27,-,-,TRBJ1-1
TGCGCCAGCGGGACAGACGGGGAATGTGAAGCTTTCTTT,CASGTDGECEAFF,TRBV23-1,TRBD1,-,TRBJ1-1
TGCGCCAGCAGCTTGGCCAAGCGGGAGATGGCAGATACGCAGTATTTT,CASSLAKREMADTQYF,TRBV5-1,TRBD2,-,TRBJ2-3
TGTGCCAGCACGAGGACAGCCGGACATTCTGGAAACACCATATATTTT,CASTRTAGHSGNTIYF,TRBV2,-,-,TRBJ1-3
TGCGCCAGCGGCGCGGGTAGCACAGATACGCAGTATTTT,CASGAGSTDTQYF,TRBV5-1,-,-,TRBJ2-3
TGCGCCAGCAGCTTCACCGGGGATACGCAGTATTTT,CASSFTGDTQYF,TRBV5-1,-,-,TRBJ2-3
TGTGCCAGCAGGAAAGGGGAGGGTAGCACTGAAGCTTTCTTT,CASRKGEGSTEAFF,TRBV25-1,-,-,TRBJ1-1
TGTGCCATCAGACAGGGGGTTTACAATGAGCAGTTCTTC,CAIRQGVYNEQFF,TRBV10-3,TRBD1,once,TRBJ2-1
TGTGCCAGCTCACCACGGACTAGCGGGAGCTACGAGCAGTACTTC,CASSPRTSGSYEQYF,TRBV18,TRBD2,-,TRBJ2-7
TGTGCCAGCAGCTTGAATGAGGGATCCTACAATGAGCAGTTCTTC,CASSLNEGSYNEQFF,TRBV5-4,-,-,TRBJ2-1
TGTGCCAGCAGTGAATGGGGCGGGAACACTGAAGCTTTCTTT,CASSEWGGNTEAFF,TRBV25-1,-,-,TRBJ1-1
TGTGCCAGCAGTTTAAGCCAATTCAATCAGCCCCAGCATTTT,CASSLSQFNQPQHF,TRBV28,-,-,TRBJ1-5
TGTGCCAGCAGTGAATCTGGCAGGAACTATGGCTACACCTTC,CASSESGRNYGYTF,TRBV25-1,-,-,TRBJ1-2
TGCAGCGTTGAAGAAGCGGGCCTCAAAAACATTCAGTACTTC,CSVEEAGLKNIQYF,TRBV29-1,-,-,TRBJ2-4
TGTGCCAGCAGCCTAGAGGCTAGCGGACGGCTAGCCAAAAACATTCAGTACTTC,CASSLEASGRLAKNIQYF,TRBV7-6,TRBD2,-,TRBJ2-4
TGTGCCAGCACGCAACGGGACTACGGCTTGGTTGAGCAGTTCTTC,CASTQRDYGLVEQFF,TRBV6-4,TRBD2,once,TRBJ2-1
TGTGCCAGCAGTTTGGCCGGCAGGGGGAAGAATCAGCCCCAGCATTTT,CASSLAGRGKNQPQHF,TRBV28,TRBD1,-,TRBJ1-5
TGTGCCAGCAGCCCCTCGGGATATTACGAGCAGTACTTC,CASSPSGYYEQYF,TRBV7-9,-,-,TRBJ2-7
TGTGCCAGCAGTCCGGGACTGGCCTACAATGAGCAGTTCTTC,CASSPGLAYNEQFF,TRBV7-2,-,-,TRBJ2-1
TGCGCCAGCAGCCAAGACACAGCGGGAGGGTCGGATACGCAGTATTTT,CASSQDTAGGSDTQYF,TRBV4-3,TRBD2,-,TRBJ2-3
TGTGCCTGGAGTGGGGGACAAAGCAATCAGCCCCAGCATTTT,CAWSGGQSNQPQHF,TRBV30,-,-,TRBJ1-5
TGTGCCAGCAGCTTCGGAGCTACAGGATTCTCTGGGGCCAACGTCCTGACTTTC,CASSFGATGFSGANVLTF,TRBV7-2,-,-,TRBJ2-6
TGTGCCAGCAGCTTAGAGCCCAATGAGCAGTTCTTC,CASSLEPNEQFF,TRBV7-9,-,-,TRBJ2-1
TGTGCCAGCAGCTTAGAAACCCGGAGCGGGGCAGAGCAGTTCTTC,CASSLETRSGAEQFF,TRBV7-9,TRBD2,-,TRBJ2-1
TGTGCCAGCCGGATAGCGGGAGGGGGCTGGGCCAACGTCCTGACTTTC,CASRIAGGGWANVLTF,TRBV19,TRBD2,-,TRBJ2-6
TGTGCCAGCTCACCAGGAGGTACTAATGAAAAACTGTTTTTT,CASSPGGTNEKLFF,TRBV18,-,-,TRBJ1-4
TGTGCCGGAGAACGGACTGGCTATGGCTACACCTTC,CAGERTGYGYTF,TRBV30,-,-,TRBJ1-2
TGTGCCAGCGGCGACACGGCCAAGGGGCTTTCCACTGAAGCTTTCTTT,CASGDTAKGLSTEAFF,TRBV9,-,-,TRBJ1-1
TGCAGCGTTCGCACGACAGGGTTGAACACTGAAGCTTTCTTT,CSVRTTGLNTEAFF,TRBV29-1,TRBD1,-,TRBJ1-1
TGTGCCATCAGTGAGGCGAGAACTAGCGGGAGTCATTATGAGCAGTTCTTC,CAISEARTSGSHYEQFF,TRBV10-3,TRBD2,-,TRBJ2-1
TGTGCCAGCAGTTACTCTTCCTTCTACGAGCAGTACTTC,CASSYSSFYEQYF,TRBV6-5,-,-,TRBJ2-7
TGTGCCAGCAGCAGAGCCCGGCAGTACTTC,CASSRARQYF,TRBV21-1,-,-,TRBJ2-7
TGTGCCAGCAGCTTGGTGCCTAGCGGTAAACTAGAGACCCAGTACTTC,CASSLVPSGKLETQYF,TRBV5-5,TRBD2,once,TRBJ2-5
TGTGCCATCAGCCGGACTAGCGGGAACACCGGGGAGCTGTTTTTT,CAISRTSGNTGELFF,TRBV10-3,TRBD2,-,TRBJ2-2
TGTGCCAGCAGCACCACCCCGGGACTAGCGGGAGGGCCCCGGTCCTACAATGAGCAGTTCTTC,CASSTTPGLAGGPRSYNEQFF,TRBV9,TRBD2,-,TRBJ2-1
TGTGCCAGTAGTACAGCAGGGAGCAATCAGCCCCAGCATTTT,CASSTAGSNQPQHF,TRBV19,-,-,TRBJ1-5
TGTGCTAGTGGTTTGGTACTGGCGGGGGCCCCCTTATTATATTTT,CASGLVLAGAPLLYF,TRBV12-5,-,few,TRBJ2-3
TGTGCCAGTAAAGGGACTAGCGGTGTTCACGGTACGCAGTATTTT,CASKGTSGVHGTQYF,TRBV19,TRBD2,-,TRBJ2-3
TGTGCCACCGGGCGGGGGACGAACACTGAAGCTTTCTTT,CATGRGTNTEAFF,TRBV15,-,-,TRBJ1-1
TGTGCCAGCAGCGGACCCTCGTCGGGAGAGAACGAGCAGTACTTC,CASSGPSSGENEQYF,TRBV9,-,-,TRBJ2-7
TGTGCCAGCAGCTTAGGGGCCCACGGGACAGGGAATGCCAATGAGCAGTTCTTC,CASSLGAHGTGNANEQFF,TRBV7-8,TRBD1,-,TRBJ2-1
TGTGCCAGCAGTCGTACAGCCTCCTACAATGAGCAGTTCTTC,CASSRTASYNEQFF,TRBV6-4,-,-,TRBJ2-1
TGTGCCAGCAGTTCGCGACAGGGCCTAGACTATGGCTACACCTTC,CASSSRQGLDYGYTF,TRBV6-5,TRBD1,-,TRBJ1-2
TGTGCCAGCAGCTCCCGGACTAGCGGGAGTCTCGATGAGCAGTTCTTC,CASSSRTSGSLDEQFF,TRBV9,TRBD2,-,TRBJ2-1
TGTGCCTGGAGTGGAGGGCCCTATAACACCGGGGAGCTGTTTTTT,CAWSGGPYNTGELFF,TRBV30,-,-,TRBJ2-2